The rows below give T cell receptor beta chains drawn from one sample of a study of T cell repertoires in cytomegalovirus infection. No cognate antigen is known for these TCRs. MiXCR, run by TCRdb on the reads, gives a single entry per CDR3 protein. The top ten clones hold around 12% of a sample with around 770,000 distinct CDR3 sequences, just under 30% of them seen once. This sample comprised cultured CD8+ T cells from PBMCs, obtained from culture after CMV antigen stimulation. Receptor source: a human donor in good health (CMV status not recorded). Some clones in this sample may be carry-over from other donors' samples. Each CDR3 is given with its conserved first and last residue. The D gene is left open where the match is weak. Some rows have no size entry. The others give once, few or many, or a class for an expanded clone.

j_call clone_size d_call v_call cdr3_aa cdr3_nt
TRBJ2-1 few TRBD2 TRBV4-2 CASSLRGQLAGGLGNEQFF TGTGCCAGCAGCCTCCGGGGCCAGCTAGCGGGGGGGCTGGGAAATGAGCAGTTCTTC
TRBJ2-7 - TRBD1 TRBV12-3/TRBV12-4 CASSFISGTGEYEQYF TGTGCCAGCAGTTTTATATCCGGGACAGGGGAATACGAGCAGTACTTC
TRBJ2-5 - - TRBV4-2 CASSQDEGRAQETQYF TGTGCCAGCAGCCAAGACGAAGGCAGGGCACAAGAGACCCAGTACTTC
TRBJ1-2 few TRBD1 TRBV28 CASKWDRGRSFRGYTF TGTGCCAGCAAATGGGACAGGGGGCGCTCCTTTCGAGGCTACACCTTC
TRBJ2-1 - - TRBV7-4 CASSPAAGPYNEQFF TGTGCCAGCAGCCCAGCAGCAGGGCCGTACAATGAGCAGTTCTTC
TRBJ1-5 few - TRBV6-2/TRBV6-3 CASSYSAGMNQPQHF TGTGCCAGCAGTTACTCAGCAGGGATGAATCAGCCCCAGCATTTT
TRBJ2-1 - - TRBV20-1 CSARGRSSYNEQFF TGCAGTGCTAGGGGGAGGAGCTCCTACAATGAGCAGTTCTTC
TRBJ2-1 many - TRBV7-8 CASSLVLAGTYNEQFF TGTGCCAGCAGCTTAGTCCTAGCCGGGACCTACAATGAGCAGTTCTTC
TRBJ2-5 - - TRBV29-1 CSVEAPRGSQTQYF TGCAGCGTTGAAGCTCCCCGAGGCAGCCAGACCCAGTACTTC
TRBJ2-1 many TRBD2 TRBV7-9 CASSFLAGGPDEQFF TGTGCCAGCAGCTTCCTAGCGGGGGGGCCCGATGAGCAGTTCTTC
TRBJ2-3 few TRBD2 TRBV24-1 CATSDGTSDIDTQYF TGTGCCACCAGTGATGGGACTAGCGATATCGATACGCAGTATTTT
TRBJ1-6 few - TRBV7-8 CASSLETTFSPLHF TGTGCCAGCAGCTTAGAGACAACTTTTTCACCCCTCCACTTT
TRBJ1-2 few - TRBV6-1 CASSDRGGAFDGRGYTF TGTGCCAGCAGTGACCGCGGAGGCGCATTCGATGGTCGGGGCTACACCTTC
TRBJ2-2 - - TRBV6-1 CASSDRGLATGELFF TGTGCCAGCAGTGACAGAGGCCTGGCCACCGGGGAGCTGTTTTTT
TRBJ1-1 few - TRBV7-6 CASSLGGALDEAFF TGTGCCAGCAGCTTAGGGGGGGCCCTGGATGAAGCTTTCTTT
TRBJ2-1 many TRBD1 TRBV7-8 CASRLGARDSSYNEQFF TGTGCCAGCAGACTAGGAGCCCGGGACAGCTCCTACAATGAGCAGTTCTTC
TRBJ1-2 few - TRBV9 CASSVSGDGYTF TGTGCCAGCAGCGTATCAGGGGATGGCTACACCTTC
TRBJ1-1 - - TRBV29-1 CSVVEQNTEAFF TGCAGCGTTGTAGAGCAGAACACTGAAGCTTTCTTT
TRBJ1-1 - - TRBV20-1 CSASPGHLWTEAFF TGCAGTGCTAGTCCGGGACACTTGTGGACTGAAGCTTTCTTT
TRBJ2-3 many - TRBV7-9 CASSSLMDTQYF TGTGCCAGCAGCTCCCTTATGGATACGCAGTATTTT
TRBJ1-4 - - TRBV12-3/TRBV12-4 CASCGPLDLNEKLFF TGTGCCAGCTGTGGGCCTCTAGACCTTAATGAAAAACTGTTTTTT
TRBJ2-5 - TRBD2 TRBV7-6 CASSPVGRGDLRETQYF TGTGCCAGCAGCCCCGTTGGACGGGGGGACCTTCGGGAGACCCAGTACTTC
TRBJ1-1 few TRBD1 TRBV6-2/TRBV6-3 CASSRVFDRETPEAFF TGTGCCAGCAGCCGAGTCTTCGACAGGGAGACTCCTGAAGCTTTCTTT
TRBJ2-4 - - TRBV6-6 CASSEGVAKNIQYF TGTGCCAGCAGCGAGGGGGTAGCCAAAAACATTCAGTACTTC
TRBJ2-1 few - TRBV6-2/TRBV6-3 CASSYESGHNEQFF TGTGCCAGCAGTTACGAAAGCGGCCATAATGAGCAGTTCTTC
TRBJ1-1 few - TRBV10-2 CASSGRPNTEAFF TGCGCCAGCAGTGGCCGACCGAACACTGAAGCTTTCTTT
TRBJ2-6 - - TRBV6-4 CASSDVPGANVLTF TGTGCCAGCAGTGATGTTCCTGGGGCCAACGTCCTGACTTTC
TRBJ2-3 many TRBD2 TRBV7-2 CASSAQLAGGPTDTQYF TGTGCCAGCAGCGCACAACTAGCGGGGGGGCCGACAGATACGCAGTATTTT
TRBJ1-5 few - TRBV10-3 CAISDGGDHSNQPQHF TGTGCCATCAGTGATGGAGGGGACCATAGCAATCAGCCCCAGCATTTT
TRBJ1-5 - TRBD1 TRBV6-5 CASSIGTGGDQPQHF TGTGCCAGCAGTATAGGGACAGGGGGAGATCAGCCCCAGCATTTT
TRBJ2-3 - - TRBV6-4 CASSETGGPDTQYF TGTGCCAGCAGTGAGACGGGGGGCCCAGATACGCAGTATTTT
TRBJ2-1 - TRBD2 TRBV2 CASSDAGGDYNEQFF TGTGCCAGCAGTGACGCGGGGGGCGATTACAATGAGCAGTTCTTC
TRBJ1-1 few - TRBV7-9 CASSSKGDTEAFF TGTGCCAGCAGCTCGAAGGGGGACACTGAAGCTTTCTTT
TRBJ2-5 few TRBD2 TRBV4-1 CASSQEVERGTQETQYF TGCGCCAGCAGCCAAGAAGTCGAGCGGGGGACCCAAGAGACCCAGTACTTC
TRBJ1-1 - - TRBV12-5 CASAGGLWNTEAFF TGTGCTAGTGCTGGGGGTCTCTGGAACACTGAAGCTTTCTTT
TRBJ2-1 - TRBD1 TRBV6-5 CASSYGDRAYNEQFF TGTGCCAGCAGTTACGGGGACAGGGCCTACAATGAGCAGTTCTTC
TRBJ2-1 many TRBD2 TRBV7-8 CASSLEGGGALDEQFF TGTGCCAGCAGCTTAGAGGGCGGGGGGGCCCTCGATGAGCAGTTCTTC
TRBJ2-3 - - TRBV25-1 CASSKYLVVEADTQYF TGTGCCAGCAGTAAATATTTGGTTGTGGAGGCAGATACGCAGTATTTT
TRBJ2-3 few - TRBV10-3 CAISEHTGPQLPDTQYF TGTGCCATCAGTGAGCATACCGGCCCTCAGTTACCCGATACGCAGTATTTT
TRBJ2-5 - - TRBV20-1 CSARALLSTEKETQYPGETQYF TGCAGTGCTAGAGCCCTTCTATCGACTGAAAAAGAGACCCAGTACCCGGGGGAGACCCAGTACTTC
TRBJ1-1 - - TRBV5-4 CASSQGLGGTEAFF TGTGCCAGCAGCCAGGGTCTCGGCGGGACTGAAGCTTTCTTT
TRBJ1-2 - - TRBV29-1 CSADPGDGYTF TGCAGCGCCGATCCGGGAGACGGCTACACCTTC
TRBJ1-1 - - TRBV7-9 CASGRTEAFF TGTGCCAGCGGACGGACAGAAGCTTTCTTT
TRBJ2-3 - TRBD2 TRBV7-8 CASASGVYTDTQYF TGTGCCAGTGCAAGCGGGGTTTACACAGATACGCAGTATTTT
TRBJ1-2 - - TRBV5-1 CASSLDAGRAWDYGYTF TGCGCCAGCAGCTTGGATGCTGGTAGGGCATGGGACTATGGCTACACCTTC
TRBJ1-2 few - TRBV6-7 CASSYPPGTPANYGYTF TGTGCCAGCAGTTACCCTCCCGGGACACCAGCTAACTATGGCTACACCTTC
TRBJ2-3 few TRBD2 TRBV7-9 CASSGLAVTDTQYF TGTGCCAGCAGTGGACTAGCAGTCACAGATACGCAGTATTTT
TRBJ2-1 - TRBD2 TRBV20-1 CSATLAPDYNEQFF TGCAGTGCCACACTAGCGCCGGACTACAATGAGCAGTTCTTC
TRBJ1-4 many TRBD1 TRBV5-1 CASSNAGGTNEKLFF TGCGCCAGCAGCAACGCAGGGGGCACTAATGAAAAACTGTTTTTT
TRBJ1-2 few - TRBV7-9 CASSSSKGLANYGYTF TGTGCCAGCAGCTCGTCGAAGGGGCTCGCTAACTATGGCTACACCTTC
TRBJ2-3 many TRBD2 TRBV7-6 CASSSLSGGNTDTQYF TGTGCCAGCAGCTCCCTTAGCGGGGGGAACACAGATACGCAGTATTTT
TRBJ1-1 - - TRBV27 CASSFRAMNTEAFF TGTGCCAGCAGTTTTAGGGCAATGAACACTGAAGCTTTCTTT
TRBJ1-5 few - TRBV27 CASREIRAGSNQPQHF TGTGCCAGCCGAGAAATACGTGCGGGAAGCAATCAGCCCCAGCATTTT
TRBJ2-1 - TRBD2 TRBV20-1 CSALTSGGYPYNEQFF TGCAGTGCCTTGACTAGCGGGGGGTATCCCTACAATGAGCAGTTCTTC
TRBJ2-5 few - TRBV9 CASRKSGARETQYF TGTGCCAGCAGGAAATCCGGGGCGCGGGAGACCCAGTACTTC
TRBJ2-7 many - TRBV12-3/TRBV12-4 CASSLENSRDEQYF TGTGCCAGCAGTTTAGAGAATAGCCGGGACGAGCAGTACTTC
TRBJ2-2 - - TRBV27 CASRPDRDTGELFF TGTGCCAGCAGACCCGACAGAGACACCGGGGAGCTGTTTTTT